The T cell receptor (beta chain) under discussion was sequenced for a study of Ad26.COV2.S vaccination and SARS-CoV-2 variants. The overall study: Intramuscularly, Ad26.COV2.S was given either once or twice, 56 days apart. Study-level points and caveats: Substantial post-vaccination breadth of spike-specific CD8+ and CD4+ T cell responses was reported.

There are 14 residues in the CDR3. Germline CDR1 and CDR2: LGHNT and FRNRAP. Between the trimmed V and J ends, which lost 4 bases and 6 bases, there was a span of 15 bases. Assay used: immunoSEQ multiplex PCR; TCRdb lists only in-frame clones, some missing. Of some 460,000 clones listed, about nine tenths are singletons. The treatment was: roughly 19 received Ad26.COV2.S at low or high dose, single or two shots; roughly 5 received placebo; per-sample allocation not given. Collection of the samples took place on day 63 after the first injection of vaccine or placebo. The sample holds one count of this clone. Its antigen remains unknown.

This receptor was identified in a person aged 18-60 years who received the Ad26.COV2.S COVID-19 vaccine or a placebo. The sample was peripheral blood, taken in a trial of Ad26.COV2.S vaccine versus placebo. The chain combines TRBV12-5 with TRBJ1-2; weak D call: TRBD1 (5 bases). The CDR3: CASGSLGDDDGYTF. The CDR3 DNA reads TGTGCTAGTGGTTCCTTGGGGGACGATGATGGCTACACCTTC. Combining the CDR3 with reference TRBV12-5 and TRBJ1-2 gives the whole variable domain DARVTQTPRHKVTEMGQEVTMRCQPILGHNTVFWYRQTMMQGLELLAYFRNRAPLDDSGMPKDRFSAEMPDATLATLKIQPSEPRDSAVYFCASGSLGDDDGYTFGSGTRLTVV.